This T cell receptor (beta chain) was found in a study of response to subunit inactivated influenza vaccine. Findings of the study overall: After each seasonal influenza vaccination, few new T cells are recruited, the authors suggested.

V was trimmed by 6 bases and J by 1 base, leaving 12 bases between them. This CDR3 is 15 amino acids long. CDR1 and CDR2 from the germline V gene are MNHNS and SASEGT. Notes on this clonotype: Its antigen is unknown.

TCRdb redid the calling of the RT-PCR reads with MiXCR, one entry per CDR3 protein. The table includes some 500,000 distinct CDR3 sequences, approximately 17% detected once. This sequence originates from a man between 50 and 69 years old who received an inactivated influenza vaccine. The genes are TRBV6-1 and TRBJ2-2; the D is unclear. The sample was CD4+ T cells sorted from PBMCs, taken about 24 months after vaccination. The CDR3: CASRLPPWNTGELFF. CDR3 nucleotides: TGTGCCAGCAGGCTGCCTCCCTGGAACACCGGGGAGCTGTTTTTT.